This T cell receptor beta chain was recovered during a study of neurological immune-mediated disorders. Regarding the study as a whole: Patients with HTLV-1-associated myelopathy had the highest level of TCR clonal expansion, whereas patients with multiple sclerosis had the lowest level, falling beneath the level found in healthy controls. None of the CDR3 amino acid sequences in expanded clones turned up in more than one subject, which points to private repertoires in all groups.

This clonotype was seen many times. The target antigen is unknown. CDR3 length: 13 amino acids. The ends were cut back, 3 bases at V and 3 bases at J, with 6 bases in the middle. The method for making cDNA was 5'RACE, and it used 10-nucleotide random UMIs. Every sequencing run produced over 160 million TCR-beta sequences, and the sequences from any one run covered 15-18 subjects. TCRdb re-derived calls from the 5' RACE reads in MiXCR, one entry per CDR3 protein. Of 50,000 to 70,000 distinct CDR3 sequences detected, less than 2.5% appear once; the ten largest clones hold approximately 3%. This clonotype was sampled from a man aged 50-59 years with multiple sclerosis. Sequenced material: PBMCs. This chain uses TRBV12-3 or TRBV12-4 with TRBJ1-5, with D uncertain. The CDR3 region has the DNA TGTGCCAGCAGTTTTCCCGCCAATCAGCCCCAGCATTTT. Encoded protein: CASSFPANQPQHF.